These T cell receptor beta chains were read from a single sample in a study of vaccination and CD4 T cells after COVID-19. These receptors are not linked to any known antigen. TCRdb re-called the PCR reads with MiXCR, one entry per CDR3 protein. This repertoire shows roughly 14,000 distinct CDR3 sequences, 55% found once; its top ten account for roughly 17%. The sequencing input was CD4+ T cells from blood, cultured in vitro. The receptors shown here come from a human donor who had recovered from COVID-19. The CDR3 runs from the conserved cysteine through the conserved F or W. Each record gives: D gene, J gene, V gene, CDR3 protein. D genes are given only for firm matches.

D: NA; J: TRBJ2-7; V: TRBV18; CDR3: CASSPSGQATYEQYF
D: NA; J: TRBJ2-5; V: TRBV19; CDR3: CASRKGFAGETQYF
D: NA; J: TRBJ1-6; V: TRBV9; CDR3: CASSQGTPGTSPLHF
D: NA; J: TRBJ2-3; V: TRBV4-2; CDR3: CASSQEWESTDTQYF
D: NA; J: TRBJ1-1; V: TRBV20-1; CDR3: CSARGHLNTEAFF
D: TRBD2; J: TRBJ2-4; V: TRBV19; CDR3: CASSTAGGKNIQYF
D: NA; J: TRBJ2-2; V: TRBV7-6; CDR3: CASSSSNTGELFF
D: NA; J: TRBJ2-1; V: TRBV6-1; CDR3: CASSGSRSSYNEQFF
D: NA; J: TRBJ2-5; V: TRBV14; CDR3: CASSQVVGTQYF
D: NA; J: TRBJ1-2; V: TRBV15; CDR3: CATSRGDANYGYTF
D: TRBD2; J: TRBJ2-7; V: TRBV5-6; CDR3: CASSLERRLAHNEQYF
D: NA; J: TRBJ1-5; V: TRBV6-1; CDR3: CASRWGADNQPQHF
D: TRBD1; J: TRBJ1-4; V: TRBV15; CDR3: CATSKYGTAGGLFF
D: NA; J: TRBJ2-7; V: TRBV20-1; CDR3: CSASRGDYLGEQYF
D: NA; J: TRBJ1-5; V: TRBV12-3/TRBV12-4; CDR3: CASSNNLGQPQHF
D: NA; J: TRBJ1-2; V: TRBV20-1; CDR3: CSANQGLGNYGYTF
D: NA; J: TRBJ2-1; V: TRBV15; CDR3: CATSRDVYAAYNEQFF
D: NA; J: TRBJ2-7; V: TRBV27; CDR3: CASSLSSGTVLYEQYF
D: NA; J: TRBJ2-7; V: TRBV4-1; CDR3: CASSQVFGEQYF
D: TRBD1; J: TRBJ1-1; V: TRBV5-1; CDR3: CASSRKPGQGETEAFF
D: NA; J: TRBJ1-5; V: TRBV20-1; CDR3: CSARYGGDQPQHF
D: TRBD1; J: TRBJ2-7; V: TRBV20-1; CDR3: CSAKIPGQGYEQYF
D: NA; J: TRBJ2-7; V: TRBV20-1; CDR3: CSARDLDYEQYF
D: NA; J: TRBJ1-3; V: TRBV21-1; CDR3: CASSKTGHPDGNTIYF
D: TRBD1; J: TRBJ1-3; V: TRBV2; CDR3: CASSADRGSGNTIYF
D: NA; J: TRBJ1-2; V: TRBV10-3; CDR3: CAIPPAGDFNYGYTF
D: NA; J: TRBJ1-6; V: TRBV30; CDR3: CAWSGRARGALHF
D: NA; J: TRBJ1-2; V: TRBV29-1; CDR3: CSDDGADYGYTF
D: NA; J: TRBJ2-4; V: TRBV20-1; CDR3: CSARSIAKNIQYF
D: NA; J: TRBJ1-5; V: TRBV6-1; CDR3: CASSDWGSRNQPQHF
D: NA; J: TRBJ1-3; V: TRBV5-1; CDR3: CASSLGGSGNTIYF
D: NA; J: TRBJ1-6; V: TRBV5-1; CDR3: CASSLETGTNSPLHF
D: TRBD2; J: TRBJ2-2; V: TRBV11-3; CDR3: CASSLGLDTGELFF
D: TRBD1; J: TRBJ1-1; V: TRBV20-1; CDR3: CSARSGQLNTEALF
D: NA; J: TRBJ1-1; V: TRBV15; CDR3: CATSRVGIMNTEAFF
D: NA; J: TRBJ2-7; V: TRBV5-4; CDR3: CASSLELALSYEQYF
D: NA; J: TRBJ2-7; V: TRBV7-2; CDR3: CASSLEYDRYF
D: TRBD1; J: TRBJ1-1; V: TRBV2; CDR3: CASSQGVTEAFF
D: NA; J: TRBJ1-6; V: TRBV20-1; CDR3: CSARYSRLGSYNSPLHF
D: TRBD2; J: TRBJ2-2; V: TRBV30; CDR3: CAWSVASGRTGELFF
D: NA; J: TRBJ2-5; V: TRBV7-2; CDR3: CASSPDRETQYF
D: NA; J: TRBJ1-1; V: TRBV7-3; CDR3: CASSSSTGNTEAFF
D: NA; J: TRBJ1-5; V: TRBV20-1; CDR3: CSASPANFNQPQHF
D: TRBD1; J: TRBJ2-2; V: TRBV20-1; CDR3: CSAQDRGRGGELFF
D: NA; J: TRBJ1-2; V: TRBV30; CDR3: CAWSGTLNMPYGYTF
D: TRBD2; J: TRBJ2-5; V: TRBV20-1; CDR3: CSATNAGTSGSLIQETQYF
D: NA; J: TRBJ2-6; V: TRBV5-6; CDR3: CASSFQGSGANVLTF
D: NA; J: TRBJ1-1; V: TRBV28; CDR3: CASGTPLSRTEAFF
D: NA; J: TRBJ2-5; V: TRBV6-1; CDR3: CASSEGLETQYF
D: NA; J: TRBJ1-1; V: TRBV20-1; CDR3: CSAQASSRLNWAFF
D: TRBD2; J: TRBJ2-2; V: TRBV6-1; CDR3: CASRVQREGAGELFF